Following are 4 T cell receptor beta chains from one sample sequenced in a study of blood T cell repertoires in COVID-19. Sequencing was performed with immunoSEQ multiplex PCR; in TCRdb, only in-frame clones are kept and a portion is missing. Among about 62,000 clones listed, 85% to 90% were seen once. Sequencing used peripheral blood. The receptors shown here come from an older woman with COVID-19, enrolled during active disease.

The chain employs TRBV27 and TRBJ1-2, with 10 bases aligning to TRBD1. This CDR3 spans 13 amino acids. V shed 3 bases and J 8 bases; nucleotides not matched to a gene: 3. Germline-derived CDR1 and CDR2 are MNHEY and SMNVEV (reference sequence). The CDR3 is CASSFGQGGGYTF. Written as DNA, the CDR3 is TGTGCCAGCAGTTTCGGACAGGGGGGCGGCTACACCTTC.

This chain connects TRBV27 to TRBJ1-3; 10 nucleotides line up with TRBD1. Germline CDR1 MNHEY, CDR2 SMNVEV (reference sequence). This CDR3 has 15 residues. Unmatched junction bases numbered 6, after V lost 6 bases and J lost 4 bases. Here the CDR3 DNA reads TGTGCCAGCAGCAGACAGGGGGCAGTCGGAAACACCATATATTTT. Its protein product is CASSRQGAVGNTIYF.

The chain recombines TRBV5-1 with TRBJ1-1; tentative D call: TRBD1 (5 bases). CDR3 size: 15 residues. Trimming cost V 4 bases and J 0 bases, with 13 bases left between them. The germline V gene encodes CDR1 SGHRS and CDR2 YFSETQ. As DNA, the CDR3 is TGCGCCAGCAGCCGATCGGACATTATGAACACTGAAGCTTTCTTT. Translation gives CASSRSDIMNTEAFF.

This chain joins TRBV9 and TRBJ2-3, with 13 positions matching TRBD2. There are 18 residues in the CDR3. Germline values: CDR1 SGDLS, CDR2 YYNGEE. After removal of 3 bases from V and 3 bases from J, the junction contained 10 bases not matched to a gene. In nucleotides, the CDR3 is TGTGCCAGCAGCGCTGGGACTAGCGGGACTATGGGAACAGATACGCAGTATTTT. Protein sequence: CASSAGTSGTMGTDTQYF.